These 26 T cell receptor beta chains share one sample of origin, sequenced in a study of T cell responses to AZD1222 COVID-19 vaccine. The protocol was immunoSEQ multiplex PCR, while the TCRdb copy is restricted to in-frame clones and leaves out a portion. The sample has some 200,000 clones, approximately 92% seen once. The sequences come from peripheral blood, collected on day 0 of AZD1222 vaccination. The origin of the receptors is an adult in good health.

The chain couples TRBV2 to TRBJ2-1; D is possibly TRBD2 (6 bases). Trimming removed 2 bases from V and 8 bases from J, with 7 bases in between. The CDR3 has 12 amino acids. Germline V gene lookup returns CDR1 SNHLY and CDR2 FYNNEI. CDR3 bases: TGTGCCAGCAGTGAACCGGGGGATGAGCAGTTCTTC. Translating it yields CASSEPGDEQFF. Combining the CDR3 with reference TRBV2 and TRBJ2-1 gives the whole variable domain EPEVTQTPSHQVTQMGQEVILRCVPISNHLYFYWYRQILGQKVEFLVSFYNNEISEKSEIFDDQFSVERPDGSNFTLKIRSTKLEDSAMYFCASSEPGDEQFFGPGTRLTVL.

The CDR3 DNA reads as TGTGCCAGCAGTAGTCTTACAGCGGGGAGCACAGATACGCAGTATTTT. This gives the protein CASSSLTAGSTDTQYF. The chain couples TRBV27 to TRBJ2-3; 7 positions agree with TRBD2. The CDR3 length is 16 residues. Germline CDR1 reads MNHEY; CDR2 reads SMNVEV (reference sequence). J lost 0 bases, V lost 5 bases, and 8 bases had no gene match.

The chain uses TRBV12-3 or TRBV12-4 and TRBJ1-4, with D possibly TRBD1 on 6 matching bases. V was pared by 8 bases and J by 8 bases, with 15 bases between. The CDR3 totals 13 residues. The CDR3 here is CASGAGGREKLFF. DNA for the CDR3: TGTGCCAGCGGCGCGGGGGGCCGAGAAAAACTGTTTTTT.

This rearrangement joins TRBV6-5 to TRBJ2-7; tentative D call: TRBD1 (6 bases). V dropped 6 bases and J dropped 3 bases, with 12 bases sitting between them. Germline CDR1 and CDR2: MNHEY and SVGAGI. The CDR3 runs to 13 residues. CDR3 protein: CASSSGHLYEQYF. The CDR3 DNA follows: TGTGCCAGCAGCTCGGGACACCTCTACGAGCAGTACTTC.

This rearrangement joins TRBV6-2 or TRBV6-3 to TRBJ1-5, with a weak D call TRBD1 (6 bases). V lost 7 bases and J lost 7, with 14 bases in between. This CDR3 contains 13 residues. Germline CDR1 and CDR2: MNHEY and SVGEGT. CDR3 nucleotides: TGTGCCAGCACCCCTCTGGGGGCCCAGCCCCAGCATTTT. Amino acid sequence: CASTPLGAQPQHF.

This rearrangement joins TRBV6-5 to TRBJ1-1; D ambiguous. Germline CDR1 MNHEY, CDR2 SVGAGI. CDR3 length equals 13 residues. V was cut by 4 bases and J by 0 bases, with 6 bases left in between. CDR3 nucleotide sequence: TGTGCCAGCAGTTCAGACTTGAACACTGAAGCTTTCTTT. Residues: CASSSDLNTEAFF.

The chain has TRBV7-2 and TRBJ1-1; D unclear. V lost 0 bases to trimming and J lost 1 base, with 3 bases between them. Germline CDR1 is SGHTA and CDR2 is FQGNSA. There are 13 residues in the CDR3. In nucleotides, the CDR3 is TGTGCCAGCAGCTTAGCCGGGAACACTGAAGCTTTCTTT. This codes for CASSLAGNTEAFF.

The chain couples TRBV6-1 to TRBJ1-5; D gene ambiguous. Germline CDR1 and CDR2: MNHNS and SASEGT. Trimming shortened V by 2 bases and J by 3 bases, and 11 bases separated the two germline ends. The CDR3 spans 15 residues. The CDR3 DNA is TGTGCCAGCAGTGAATTTCCAGAAGACAATCAGCCCCAGCATTTT. The encoded protein is CASSEFPEDNQPQHF.

This rearrangement joins TRBV19 to TRBJ1-1; D not certain. The V gene lost 4 bases and the J gene lost 0 bases, with 27 bases spanning the gap. This CDR3 is 20 amino acids long. Germline V CDR1 and CDR2: LNHDA, SQIVND (reference sequence). CDR3 nucleotide sequence: TGTGCCAGTAGTACCCTATTTGGCCGATTCAGCCCTGGGGTGAACACTGAAGCTTTCTTT. Residues: CASSTLFGRFSPGVNTEAFF.

V gene TRBV9 combines with J gene TRBJ1-1; tentative D call: TRBD1 (5 bases). CDR3 size: 14 residues. V was cut by 1 base and J by 6 bases, with 13 bases left in between. The germline gives CDR1 SGDLS, CDR2 YYNGEE. The CDR3: CASSVTDRGSEAFF. The CDR3 region has the DNA TGTGCCAGCAGCGTAACAGACAGAGGGTCTGAAGCTTTCTTT.

V usage is TRBV28 and J usage is TRBJ1-2, with TRBD1 matching 7 bases. CDR3 size: 13 residues. In germline, CDR1 is MDHEN, CDR2 SYDVKM. J lost 3 bases, V lost 10 bases, and 8 bases had no gene match. CDR3: CATLGQLHYGYTF. The CDR3 bases are TGTGCCACATTGGGACAGCTTCACTATGGCTACACCTTC.

This chain connects TRBV5-6 to TRBJ2-7; possibly TRBD2 for D (6 bases). The CDR3 spans 15 residues. The germline V and J ends were trimmed by 7 bases and 0 bases, with 17 bases remaining between them. CDR1 SGHDT and CDR2 YYEEEE come from the germline V gene. The CDR3 sequence is CASVVERGGSYEQYF. The CDR3 DNA follows: TGTGCCAGCGTCGTGGAGAGGGGAGGCTCCTACGAGCAGTACTTC.

This clone has just one count. The V and J genes are TRBV28 and TRBJ2-7; 10 nucleotides match TRBD1. Germline V gives CDR1 MDHEN, CDR2 SYDVKM. V was clipped by 6 bases and J by 3 bases; unmatched bases: 8. The CDR3 covers 15 residues. The CDR3: CASRGAGTGVYEQYF. CDR3 nucleotide sequence: TGTGCCAGCAGGGGTGCAGGGACAGGGGTCTACGAGCAGTACTTC. Together with reference TRBV28 and TRBJ2-7, the CDR3 gives the full variable domain: DVKVTQSSRYLVKRTGEKVFLECVQDMDHENMFWYRQDPGLGLRLIYFSYDVKMKEKGDIPEGYSVSREKKERFSLILESASTNQTSMYLCASRGAGTGVYEQYFGPGTRLTVT.

Points on this clone: Other DNA sequences in this specimen translate into the identical CDR3. The V call is TRBV18, the J call TRBJ1-2; 11 bases are shared with TRBD1. This CDR3 spans 14 amino acids. Germline loops: CDR1 KGHSH, CDR2 LQKENI. Trimming at V came to 3 bases and at J to 4 bases, leaving 1 base not matched to a gene. The CDR3 is CASSPDRGLYGYTF. CDR3 bases: TGTGCCAGCTCACCGGACAGGGGGCTCTATGGCTACACCTTC.

The chain uses TRBV9 and TRBJ1-2; 7 bases align to TRBD1. This CDR3 has 19 residues. CDR1 is SGDLS, CDR2 YYNGEE, per germline. Trimming cost V 5 bases and J 6 bases; bases outside gene matches: 25. The CDR3 DNA sequence: TGTGCCAGCAGTGCGTTATGTTTAAGGACAGGACCAGTTATGGATGGCTACACCTTC. It specifies CASSALCLRTGPVMDGYTF.

The chain links TRBV19 to TRBJ2-7; 12 bases fit TRBD1. Trimming at V came to 6 bases and at J to 2 bases, leaving 5 bases not matched to a gene. Germline assignment: CDR1 LNHDA and CDR2 SQIVND (reference sequence). This CDR3 contains 15 residues. DNA of the CDR3: TGTGCCAGTAGCCCCGGGACAGGGGGCACCTACGAGCAGTACTTC. The encoded protein is CASSPGTGGTYEQYF. Supplemented by reference TRBV19 and TRBJ2-7, the full variable domain reads DGGITQSPKYLFRKEGQNVTLSCEQNLNHDAMYWYRQDPGQGLRLIYYSQIVNDFQKGDIAEGYSVSREKKESFPLTVTSAQKNPTAFYLCASSPGTGGTYEQYFGPGTRLTVT.

V usage is TRBV19 and J usage is TRBJ1-1; maybe TRBD1 (5 bases). V was shortened by 7 bases and J by 5 bases, with 14 bases between the two germline ends. Germline CDR1 LNHDA, CDR2 SQIVND (reference sequence). This CDR3 comprises 13 residues. In DNA, the CDR3 is TGTGCCAGTACCCAGGGTTTAGTTACTGAAGCTTTCTTT. This translates into CASTQGLVTEAFF.

The V gene is TRBV6-2 or TRBV6-3, the J gene TRBJ2-1; TRBD1 agrees at 8 bases. The CDR3 is 14 residues long. V lost 3 bases and J lost 3; bases outside the gene matches: 1. CDR1 is MNHEY and CDR2 is SVGEGT in the germline V gene. The chain's CDR3 is CASSYTGGYNEQFF. The CDR3 DNA is TGTGCCAGCAGTTATACAGGGGGCTACAATGAGCAGTTCTTC.

This chain joins TRBV4-1 and TRBJ2-1; TRBD2 aligns across 9 bases. Germline CDR1 is MGHRA and CDR2 is YSYEKL. Trimming took 4 bases from V and 8 from J; bases not matched to a gene: 12. This CDR3 has 16 residues. CDR3 nucleotides: TGCGCCAGCAGCCCGGGGTTTAGCGGGAGAGTGTATGAGCAGTTCTTC. Its protein product is CASSPGFSGRVYEQFF.

J is TRBJ2-1 and V is TRBV5-5; D not certain. Germline V gene data show CDR1 as SGHKS and CDR2 as YYEKEE (reference sequence). Trimming pared 4 bases from V and 6 bases from J, leaving 14 bases between. The CDR3 contains 14 residues. The CDR3: CASSGVLVANEQFF. The CDR3 coding sequence is TGTGCCAGCAGCGGAGTCCTAGTCGCCAATGAGCAGTTCTTC.

The genes are TRBV3-1 (or the pseudogene TRBV3-2) and TRBJ2-7, with TRBD2 as a possible D gene (6 bases). V was pared by 4 bases and J by 2 bases, with 12 bases between. The germline gives CDR1 LGHDT, CDR2 YNNKEL (reference sequence). This CDR3 has 14 residues. CDR3 amino acids: CASSLGDSPYEQYF. The CDR3 DNA is TGTGCCAGCAGCCTTGGGGACTCCCCCTACGAGCAGTACTTC.

The chain combines TRBV7-8 with TRBJ2-7, with 8 bases identical to TRBD2. V was pared by 2 bases and J by 3 bases, with 15 bases of the junction left unmatched. CDR1 SGHVS and CDR2 FQNEAQ come from the germline V gene. The CDR3 is made up of 18 amino acids. CDR3 sequence reads: CASSLFWSGGPGLYEQYF. In nucleotides, the CDR3 is TGTGCCAGCAGCTTATTTTGGTCGGGAGGGCCGGGGCTCTACGAGCAGTACTTC.

CDR3 DNA: TGTGCCAGCAGCCAAGATCAAAAGGGCAGCCGGTCCCTTTATGGCTACACCTTC. As protein: CASSQDQKGSRSLYGYTF. The V gene is TRBV4-2, the J gene TRBJ1-2; D gene uncertain. CDR3 length: 18 residues. V lost 0 bases to trimming and J lost 5 bases, with 22 bases between them. Per the germline V gene, CDR1 is LGHNA and CDR2 is YNFKEQ.

This clone came up once. J is TRBJ1-2 and V is TRBV5-1; 10 nucleotides match TRBD1. CDR3 length: 15 amino acids. V shed 4 bases, J shed 4 bases, and the junction held 7 bases outside the gene matches. CDR1 SGHRS and CDR2 YFSETQ come from the germline V gene. CDR3 loop: CASSGTGVEVYGYTF. CDR3 in DNA: TGCGCCAGCAGCGGGACAGGGGTAGAGGTCTATGGCTACACCTTC.

The gene calls are TRBV3-1 (or the pseudogene TRBV3-2) and TRBJ1-5, with 11 bases identical to TRBD1. Looked up from germline, CDR1 is LGHDT and CDR2 is YNNKEL (reference sequence). Trimming removed 5 bases from V and 3 bases from J; junction bases left unmatched: 6. The CDR3 spans 16 residues. CDR3 bases: TGTGCCAGCAGCTATGGACAGGGGGCGAACAATCAGCCCCAGCATTTT. Translation: CASSYGQGANNQPQHF.

J is TRBJ1-2 and V is TRBV5-1; tentatively, D is TRBD1 (5 bases). The CDR3 is 13 residues long. V was clipped by 3 bases and J by 8 bases, with 14 bases between them. Germline V gene lookup returns CDR1 SGHRS and CDR2 YFSETQ. The CDR3 reads CASSWGDRQGYTF. As DNA, the CDR3 is TGCGCCAGCAGCTGGGGGGACCGTCAGGGCTACACCTTC.